A single sample is the source of the 32 T cell receptor beta chains below, sequenced in a study of cytotoxic CD8 clonotypes in ibrutinib-treated CLL. Clones were read by immunoSEQ multiplex PCR, and TCRdb kept only the in-frame ones, dropping some. The sample yields under 35,000 clones, more than 60% seen once. Sample: PBMCs, taken after 24 months of ibrutinib treatment. These receptors all come from a human donor with chronic lymphocytic leukemia.

The chain employs TRBV5-1 and TRBJ2-3; D ambiguous. This CDR3 comprises 13 residues. Germline V gene data show CDR1 as SGHRS and CDR2 as YFSETQ. Trimming took off 3 bases at V and 0 bases at J, with 5 bases between the two ends. The CDR3 nucleotides read TGCGCCAGCAGCTCCGTTAGCACAGATACGCAGTATTTT. Translation: CASSSVSTDTQYF.

This clone is labeled medium-sized. Other DNA variants within this sample encode the same CDR3. This chain joins TRBV19 and TRBJ1-5; D might be TRBD1 (6 bases). Trimming cost V 3 bases and J 2 bases, with 11 bases left between them. The CDR3 totals 15 residues. Germline V lookup: CDR1 LNHDA, CDR2 SQIVND (reference sequence). The CDR3 nucleotides read TGTGCCAGTAGTATCAGGGGCGCGGGCAATCAGCCCCAGCATTTT. It yields the protein CASSIRGAGNQPQHF.

CDR3 nucleotides: TGTGCCAGCAGCTTAGAGTTGTTGGCGGTGCAGTACTTC. This sequence encodes CASSLELLAVQYF. The V gene is TRBV7-2, the J gene TRBJ2-5, with D hard to call. Germline V CDR1 and CDR2: SGHTA, FQGNSA. V was clipped by 1 base and J by 11 bases, with 14 bases between them. CDR3 size: 13 residues.

This clone occurred a few times. The genes are TRBV28 and TRBJ2-7, with D perhaps TRBD1 (6 bases). V gave up 4 bases and J gave up 1 base, with 11 bases separating them. Germline V gene sequence: CDR1 MDHEN, CDR2 SYDVKM. The CDR3 covers 14 residues. The CDR3 DNA reads as TGTGCCAGCAGTTCAACAGGACAGTCCTACGAGCAGTACTTC. Protein product: CASSSTGQSYEQYF.

This chain uses TRBV5-1 with TRBJ2-7; no clear D. Trimming took 0 bases from V and 4 from J, leaving 11 bases between them. This CDR3 has 14 residues. CDR1 is SGHRS, CDR2 YFSETQ, per germline. CDR3 in DNA: TGCGCCAGCAGCTTGGAGGGCCGGTTATACGAGCAGTACTTC. Its protein product is CASSLEGRLYEQYF.

This clone was detected only a few times. The chain recombines TRBV7-9 with TRBJ1-1, with D maybe TRBD1 (5 bases). The V end lost 5 bases, the J end lost 11 bases, and 21 bases lay between the germline ends. The CDR3 totals 14 residues. CDR1 is SEHNR, CDR2 FQNEAQ, per germline (reference sequence). As DNA, the CDR3 is TGTGCCAGCAGCCCCAGGGCTATCCGATGGAAGGCTTTCTTT. This translates into CASSPRAIRWKAFF. Full variable domain (outside the CDR3, taken from reference TRBV7-9 and TRBJ1-1): DTGVSQNPRHKITKRGQNVTFRCDPISEHNRLYWYRQTLGQGPEFLTYFQNEAQLEKSRLLSDRFSAERPKGSFSTLEIQRTEQGDSAMYLCASSPRAIRWKAFFGQGTRLTVV.

V usage is TRBV9 and J usage is TRBJ2-3; no clear D. V shed 3 bases and J shed 4 bases, with 9 bases lying between them. Germline loops: CDR1 SGDLS, CDR2 YYNGEE. The CDR3 totals 13 residues. CDR3 loop: CASSGEVADTQYF. CDR3 sequence (DNA): TGTGCCAGCAGCGGGGAAGTGGCAGATACGCAGTATTTT.

In this sample, this clone turned up many times. This chain connects TRBV6-6 to TRBJ2-2, with D hard to call. V was shortened by 8 bases and J by 3 bases, with 10 bases between the two germline ends. CDR1 is MNHNY, CDR2 SVGAGI, per germline (reference sequence). The CDR3 spans 13 residues. The CDR3 bases are TGTGCCAGCCAGGACCATTACACCGGGGAGCTGTTTTTT. This translates into CASQDHYTGELFF.

The V call is TRBV2, the J call TRBJ2-7, with D tentatively TRBD2 (7 bases). V gave up 2 bases and J gave up 7 bases, with 21 bases separating them. Looked up from germline, CDR1 is SNHLY and CDR2 is FYNNEI. The CDR3 covers 16 residues. CDR3 sequence: CASSERSGGGPWEQYF. CDR3 DNA: TGTGCCAGCAGTGAAAGGAGTGGCGGGGGCCCATGGGAGCAGTACTTC.

The CDR3 protein is CASSEAVGYEQYF. CDR3 DNA sequence: TGTGCCAGCAGTGAAGCGGTGGGCTACGAGCAGTACTTC. The chain has TRBV2 and TRBJ2-7, with no clear D. Germline values: CDR1 SNHLY, CDR2 FYNNEI. The CDR3 contains 13 residues. V gave up 0 bases and J gave up 3 bases, with 6 bases separating them.

In its sample, this clone was seen once. This chain joins TRBV6-4 and TRBJ1-2; D uncertain. Germline CDR1 MRHNA, CDR2 SNTAGT. Trimming took off 7 bases at V and 5 bases at J, with 20 bases between the two ends. The CDR3 has 15 residues. The CDR3 here is CASKIGPTAPYGYTF. For the CDR3, the DNA is TGTGCCAGCAAAATAGGCCCCACTGCCCCATATGGCTACACCTTC.

The chain employs TRBV5-1 and TRBJ1-5; no clear D gene. The CDR3 totals 13 residues. Trimming shortened V by 2 bases and J by 6 bases, and 9 bases separated the two germline ends. The germline V gene encodes CDR1 SGHRS and CDR2 YFSETQ. CDR3 in amino acids: CASSLSGSQPQHF. CDR3 bases: TGCGCCAGCAGCTTATCAGGCTCTCAGCCCCAGCATTTT.

This clone was seen a few times. This chain links TRBV28 with TRBJ1-2; D unresolved. Trimming left V 0 bases short and J 8 bases short, with 13 bases between. This CDR3 comprises 14 residues. Per germline, CDR1 MDHEN and CDR2 SYDVKM. CDR3 amino acids: CASSLCYWGCGYTF. The CDR3 DNA is TGTGCCAGCAGTTTATGCTACTGGGGTTGCGGCTACACCTTC.

The chain uses TRBV30 and TRBJ1-6; D is ambiguous. This CDR3 is 13 amino acids long. Trimming removed 0 bases at V and 10 bases at J, with 10 bases between. Germline-derived CDR1 and CDR2 are GTSNPN and SVGIG (reference sequence). CDR3 coding DNA: TGTGCCTGGAGTGTACTATCGGAGTCACCCCTCCACTTT. Translating it yields CAWSVLSESPLHF.

The J gene is TRBJ2-1, the V gene TRBV2; 13 positions agree with TRBD2. Germline V gene lookup returns CDR1 SNHLY and CDR2 FYNNEI. This CDR3 spans 15 amino acids. V lost 6 bases to trimming and J lost 14 bases; unmatched junction nucleotides: 13. In DNA form, the CDR3 reads TGTGCCAGCAGATTGACTAGCGGGGGGCCCCTAATCGAGTTCTTC. Its translation: CASRLTSGGPLIEFF.

This chain joins TRBV7-3 and TRBJ1-1; D is ambiguous. Germline V lookup: CDR1 SGHTA, CDR2 FQGTGA. Trimming shortened V by 6 bases and J by 1 base, and 12 bases separated the two germline ends. This CDR3 is built from 14 residues. This chain's CDR3 is CASRPDARNTEAFF. CDR3 DNA sequence: TGTGCCAGCAGACCAGACGCGAGGAACACTGAAGCTTTCTTT.

The V and J genes are TRBV6-5 and TRBJ1-2, with D possibly being TRBD1 (5 bases). The germline V gene has CDR1 MNHEY and CDR2 SVGAGI. This CDR3 contains 14 residues. V was pared by 7 bases and J by 3 bases, with 15 bases between. For the CDR3, the DNA is TGTGCCAGCACCCCGTCGGGGGAGCACTATGGCTACACCTTC. Its protein is CASTPSGEHYGYTF.

This clone was recorded a few times. The genes are TRBV2 and TRBJ2-2; D is uncertain. This CDR3 region has 11 residues. The germline gives CDR1 SNHLY, CDR2 FYNNEI. V was cut by 7 bases and J by 5 bases, with 5 bases left in between. The CDR3 DNA sequence: TGTGCCAGCATCGCGACCGGGGAGCTGTTTTTT. Its protein product is CASIATGELFF.

V usage is TRBV9 and J usage is TRBJ1-2; maybe TRBD1 (5 bases). CDR1 and CDR2 (germline): SGDLS, YYNGEE. The V and J ends lost 0 bases and 2 bases respectively, with 8 bases between them. The CDR3 is 14 amino acids. The CDR3 region is CASSVGSGNYGYTF. The CDR3 region has the DNA TGTGCCAGCAGCGTAGGATCAGGGAACTATGGCTACACCTTC.

The chain recombines TRBV4-3 with TRBJ2-3; 10 bases are shared with TRBD2. Germline assignment: CDR1 LGHNA and CDR2 YSLEER. The CDR3 is made up of 16 amino acids. J lost 5 bases, V lost 0 bases, and 5 bases had no gene match. The DNA of the CDR3 is TGCGCCAGCAGCCAAGATCTAGCGGGGGAGGGAGATACGCAGTATTTT. This translates into CASSQDLAGEGDTQYF.

The chain employs TRBV4-1 and TRBJ2-7; D might be TRBD2 (5 bases). The ends were cut back, 0 bases at V and 3 bases at J, with 9 bases in the middle. Germline V gene sequence: CDR1 MGHRA, CDR2 YSYEKL. The CDR3 spans 14 residues. CDR3 amino acids: CASSQDPTSYEQYF. Here the CDR3 DNA reads TGCGCCAGCAGCCAAGACCCCACTAGCTACGAGCAGTACTTC.

The table lists this clone with a count of one. The CDR3 region has the DNA TGTGCCAGCAGTTGGGACAGGGGGCTTAACACCTACGAGCAGTACTTC. Amino acids: CASSWDRGLNTYEQYF. This chain uses TRBV6-5 with TRBJ2-7; 12 nucleotides agree with TRBD1. This CDR3 is 16 amino acids long. V lost 4 bases, J lost 2 bases, and 6 bases stayed unmatched. Germline CDR1 and CDR2: MNHEY and SVGAGI.

The chain has TRBV18 and TRBJ2-6; 7 positions match TRBD2. The CDR3 has 17 amino acids. V lost 4 bases, J lost 1 base, and 7 bases stayed unmatched. Germline V CDR1 and CDR2: KGHSH, LQKENI. The CDR3 here is CASSHRPGGSGANVLTF. CDR3 nucleotide sequence: TGTGCCAGCTCACACCGGCCCGGGGGGTCTGGGGCCAACGTCCTGACTTTC. Full variable domain (remainder filled in from reference TRBV18 and TRBJ2-6): NAGVMQNPRHLVRRRGQEARLRCSPMKGHSHVYWYRQLPEEGLKFMVYLQKENIIDESGMPKERFSAEFPKEGPSILRIQQVVRGDSAAYFCASSHRPGGSGANVLTFGAGSRLTVL.

The chain couples TRBV28 to TRBJ2-7, with 9 bases lining up with TRBD1. This CDR3 has 15 amino acids. Germline trimming cut 4 bases from V and 5 bases from J; bases unmatched to any gene: 9. The germline gives CDR1 MDHEN, CDR2 SYDVKM. CDR3 loop: CASSSPGTGSNEQYF. The CDR3 DNA is TGTGCCAGCAGTTCCCCCGGGACAGGGTCAAACGAGCAGTACTTC. Combining the CDR3 with reference TRBV28 and TRBJ2-7 gives the whole variable domain DVKVTQSSRYLVKRTGEKVFLECVQDMDHENMFWYRQDPGLGLRLIYFSYDVKMKEKGDIPEGYSVSREKKERFSLILESASTNQTSMYLCASSSPGTGSNEQYFGPGTRLTVT.

This chain joins TRBV5-6 and TRBJ2-7; no clear D gene. The germline V gene has CDR1 SGHDT and CDR2 YYEEEE. This CDR3 is built from 13 residues. Trimming took 0 bases from V and 4 from J, leaving 8 bases between them. Here the CDR3 reads CASSLGAAYEQYF. CDR3 nucleotides: TGTGCCAGCAGCTTGGGGGCAGCATACGAGCAGTACTTC. The full variable domain, its missing parts supplied by reference TRBV5-6 and TRBJ2-7, is DAGVTQSPTHLIKTRGQQVTLRCSPKSGHDTVSWYQQALGQGPQFIFQYYEEEERQRGNFPDRFSGHQFPNYSSELNVNALLLGDSALYLCASSLGAAYEQYFGPGTRLTVT.

V is TRBV9 and J is TRBJ2-7, with 8 bases matching TRBD1. Trimming at V came to 0 bases and at J to 7 bases, leaving 9 bases not matched to a gene. Per the germline V gene, CDR1 is SGDLS and CDR2 is YYNGEE. The CDR3 is 15 residues long. The CDR3 bases are TGTGCCAGCAGCGTAGGTGGGCAGGGGGCTCGGGAGCAGTACTTC. Protein sequence: CASSVGGQGAREQYF.

The rearrangement joins TRBV7-6 to TRBJ2-1, with 7 bases aligning to TRBD2. The CDR3 runs to 15 residues. V lost 5 bases, J lost 9 bases, and 13 bases stayed unmatched. The germline gives CDR1 SGHVS, CDR2 FNYEAQ. CDR3 nucleotides: TGTGCCAGCAGCCGTGGAGGCGGGCGGGGGAGTGAGCAGTTCTTC. As protein: CASSRGGGRGSEQFF.

A few counts support this clone. V is TRBV7-2 and J is TRBJ2-3; 10 bases match TRBD2. This CDR3 contains 14 residues. J lost 7 bases, V lost 5 bases, and 6 bases had no gene match. Germline CDR1 reads SGHTA; CDR2 reads FQGNSA. The CDR3 coding sequence is TGTGCCAGCAGCACAACTAGCGGGGATTATACGCAGTATTTT. This gives the protein CASSTTSGDYTQYF. The full variable domain, its missing parts supplied by reference TRBV7-2 and TRBJ2-3, is GAGVSQSPSNKVTEKGKDVELRCDPISGHTALYWYRQSLGQGLEFLIYFQGNSAPDKSGLPSDRFSAERTGGSVSTLTIQRTQQEDSAVYLCASSTTSGDYTQYFGPGTRLTVL.

V is TRBV28 and J is TRBJ2-6, with D unclear. The CDR3 is 12 amino acids. Germline CDR1 reads MDHEN; CDR2 reads SYDVKM. V dropped 10 bases and J dropped 2 bases, with 6 bases sitting between them. The DNA of the CDR3 is TGTGCCACCGCGACTGGGGCCAACGTCCTGACTTTC. This encodes CATATGANVLTF.

A single count supports this clone. The V call is TRBV28, the J call TRBJ2-1; 14 bases align to TRBD2. CDR1 and CDR2 from the germline V gene are MDHEN and SYDVKM. CDR3 length: 16 amino acids. With 5 bases clipped from V and 6 bases from J, the junction kept 6 bases outside the gene matches. CDR3 in DNA: TGTGCCAGCAGTCACCGACTAGCGGGGGGGTCCAATGAGCAGTTCTTC. It encodes CASSHRLAGGSNEQFF.

This clone was seen a few times. The CDR3 loop reads CASSLEETQYF. The CDR3 coding sequence is TGCGCCAGCAGCTTGGAGGAGACCCAGTACTTC. The rearrangement uses TRBV5-1 and TRBJ2-5; D gene uncertain. The V end lost 0 bases, the J end lost 5 bases, and 2 bases lay between the germline ends. The CDR3 is 11 residues long. Germline V gene sequence: CDR1 SGHRS, CDR2 YFSETQ.

A few counts support this clone. The chain couples TRBV27 to TRBJ2-1; 8 positions match TRBD1. Germline V lookup: CDR1 MNHEY, CDR2 SMNVEV (reference sequence). CDR3 length: 15 residues. Losses at the gene ends were 2 bases for V and 5 bases for J; bases not matched to a gene: 5. Written as DNA, the CDR3 is TGTGCCAGCAGTTTACAAGGGACAGGACACAATGAGCAGTTCTTC. Amino acids: CASSLQGTGHNEQFF.